The 8 T cell receptor beta chains given below trace back to one sample, sequenced in a study of shared clonotypes between healthy human individuals. The protocol was immunoSEQ multiplex PCR, while the TCRdb copy is restricted to in-frame clones and leaves out a portion. This sample has 2 million to 2.5 million clones; 90% to 95% occur once, and the top ten carry approximately 0.13%. The sequenced sample consisted of naive CD4+ T cells sorted from blood. Subset in this sample: CD45RA+ positively selected. These receptors were collected from a man aged 18 to 29 in good health.

The rearrangement links TRBV28 to TRBJ2-4, with D perhaps TRBD2 (5 bases). V shed 2 bases and J shed 3 bases, with 17 bases lying between them. The germline V gene encodes CDR1 MDHEN and CDR2 SYDVKM. CDR3 length: 17 amino acids. The CDR3 spells CASSLSALIGNKNIQYF. CDR3 nucleotide sequence: TGTGCCAGCAGTTTAAGCGCGCTAATCGGGAACAAAAACATTCAGTACTTC.

The genes are TRBV9 and TRBJ1-1; TRBD1 matches at 8 bases. The ends lost 4 bases at V and 1 base at J; junction bases unmatched: 6. The CDR3 has 15 amino acids. Germline CDR1 is SGDLS and CDR2 is YYNGEE. This CDR3 is CASSPRTGPNTEAFF. The CDR3 coding sequence is TGTGCCAGCAGCCCCCGGACAGGGCCGAACACTGAAGCTTTCTTT. Drawing the rest from reference TRBV9 and TRBJ1-1, the complete variable domain is DSGVTQTPKHLITATGQRVTLRCSPRSGDLSVYWYQQSLDQGLQFLIQYYNGEERAKGNILERFSAQQFPDLHSELNLSSLELGDSALYFCASSPRTGPNTEAFFGQGTRLTVV.

The chain uses TRBV5-6 and TRBJ2-1; the D gene is possibly TRBD2 (5 bases). V gave up 5 bases and J gave up 3 bases, with 12 bases separating them. This CDR3 contains 14 residues. Germline-derived CDR1 and CDR2 are SGHDT and YYEEEE. The CDR3 here is CASRMRGNYNEQFF. As DNA, the CDR3 is TGTGCCAGCAGGATGAGAGGGAACTACAATGAGCAGTTCTTC.

This sequence joins TRBV5-1 and TRBJ1-3; TRBD1 is a possible D gene (5 bases). The CDR3 contains 13 residues. V shed 8 bases and J shed 4 bases, with 13 bases lying between them. Germline V gene lookup returns CDR1 SGHRS and CDR2 YFSETQ. In nucleotides, the CDR3 is TGCGCCAGTCGGGGGACCAGCGGAAACACCATATATTTT. It codes for CASRGTSGNTIYF.

About this clone: The sample carries other DNA sequences with the same CDR3. V and J are TRBV29-1 and TRBJ2-7, with D tentatively TRBD2 (6 bases). The CDR3 totals 13 residues. Germline values: CDR1 SQVTM, CDR2 ANQGSEA. Deletions cut 4 bases from V and 0 bases from J, with 10 bases between. The chain's CDR3 is CSVGRGSSYEQYF. The CDR3 bases are TGCAGCGTTGGACGGGGGTCCTCCTACGAGCAGTACTTC.

The chain carries TRBV5-1 and TRBJ1-2; D gene unclear. V dropped 5 bases and J dropped 2 bases, with 13 bases sitting between them. This CDR3 comprises 14 residues. Germline V gives CDR1 SGHRS, CDR2 YFSETQ. CDR3 protein: CASSAGVVNYGYTF. Written as DNA, the CDR3 is TGCGCCAGCAGTGCCGGGGTGGTCAACTATGGCTACACCTTC.

In DNA form, the CDR3 reads TGTGCCAGCAGACCCCCCGGGAGCCTAGTAGCTTTCTTT. Amino acid sequence: CASRPPGSLVAFF. This rearrangement joins TRBV6-5 to TRBJ1-1; D gene ambiguous. Germline V gene data show CDR1 as MNHEY and CDR2 as SVGAGI. Trimming shortened V by 6 bases and J by 10 bases, and 18 bases separated the two germline ends. The CDR3 runs to 13 residues.

This chain connects TRBV27 to TRBJ1-2, with 8 bases that match TRBD1. With V trimmed by 6 bases and J by 7 bases, 7 bases remained unmatched. Germline V gives CDR1 MNHEY, CDR2 SMNVEV (reference sequence). CDR3 size: 13 residues. The chain's CDR3 is CASRPPGGSGYTF. DNA for the CDR3: TGTGCCAGCAGACCCCCAGGGGGCTCTGGCTACACCTTC.